What follows is one TCR beta chain and its context. Profiling relied on immunoSEQ multiplex PCR, and the TCRdb table lists in-frame clones only, not all of them. The data contain 35,000 to 50,000 clones, around 90% of them singletons. This sample is part of a study of T cell changes during pregnancy in multiple sclerosis. CDR1 is SGHAT and CDR2 is FQDESV in the germline V gene (reference sequence). V lost 4 bases and J lost 3; bases outside the gene matches: 5. CDR3 length: 15 residues. This receptor was obtained from a female donor with multiple sclerosis, enrolled in a pregnancy study. Sequenced sample: PBMCs (not recorded whether the cells were cultured). The rearrangement links TRBV11-1 to TRBJ1-5, with 8 bases matching TRBD1. CDR3 region: CASSSGQGPNQPQHF. The CDR3 bases are TGTGCCAGCAGCTCAGGACAGGGCCCCAATCAGCCCCAGCATTTT. The entire variable domain, with the rest obtained from reference TRBV11-1 and TRBJ1-5, is as follows: EAEVAQSPRYKITEKSQAVAFWCDPISGHATLYWYRQILGQGPELLVQFQDESVVDDSQLPKDRFSAERLKGVDSTLKIQPAELGDSAMYLCASSSGQGPNQPQHFGDGTRLSIL.